These 23 T cell receptor beta chains came from one sample sequenced in a study of blood T cell repertoires in COVID-19 (dated by TCRdb to the early 2020s). The library relied on the immunoSEQ multiplex PCR assay. TCRdb took this table from immuneACCESS and kept in-frame rearrangements with V and J called. Such tables lack part of the clones; where checked against another copy, unresolved V genes explain under half of the gap, and the rest is unexplained. The sample table records over 75,000 clones; about four fifths of these occur just once. Roughly 15% of the sample belongs to the ten largest clones. The sequencing sample was made of peripheral blood. The receptor set was obtained from a human donor in a cohort sampled during active COVID-19.

The chain combines TRBV3-1 (or the pseudogene TRBV3-2) with TRBJ2-5; possibly TRBD2 for D (6 bases). The germline gives CDR1 LGHDT, CDR2 YNNKEL (reference sequence). The ends were cut back, 3 bases at V and 4 bases at J, with 9 bases in the middle. This CDR3 comprises 13 residues. The CDR3 coding sequence is TGTGCCAGCAGCCATCTGGGAGGAGAGACCCAGTACTTC. Translating gives CASSHLGGETQYF.

The chain joins TRBV5-5 to TRBJ1-3, with D unclear. The V end lost 0 bases, the J end lost 3 bases, and 10 bases lay between the germline ends. The CDR3 runs 15 residues. CDR1 and CDR2 (germline): SGHKS, YYEKEE (reference sequence). DNA of the CDR3: TGTGCCAGCAGCTTGGCACGGGAGGGTGGAAACACCATATATTTT. Amino acid sequence: CASSLAREGGNTIYF.

This clone has a count of ten or more. CDR3 nucleotides: TGCGCCAGCAGGCCGAGGACAGGGTGGACAGATACGCAGTATTTT. This encodes CASRPRTGWTDTQYF. The V gene is TRBV10-2, the J gene TRBJ2-3; 8 bases map to TRBD1. Looked up from germline, CDR1 is WSHSY and CDR2 is SAAADI. This CDR3 is 15 amino acids long. V trimming: 6 bases; J trimming: 3 bases; junction bases outside the gene matches: 8.

V and J are TRBV13 and TRBJ2-3, with 8 bases identical to TRBD1. The CDR3 consists of 16 residues. Germline V gene lookup returns CDR1 PRHDT and CDR2 FYEKMQ (reference sequence). The trim removed 2 bases at V and 2 bases at J, leaving 6 bases unmatched. CDR3 nucleotide sequence: TGTGCCAGCAGCTTACTTACAGGGGGGATCACAGATACGCAGTATTTT. Translating gives CASSLLTGGITDTQYF.

The rearrangement joins TRBV5-1 to TRBJ1-2; D is uncertain. Germline assignment: CDR1 SGHRS and CDR2 YFSETQ. CDR3 length: 12 amino acids. Trimming pared 0 bases from V and 7 bases from J, leaving 7 bases between. CDR3 in DNA: TGCGCCAGCAGCTTGGTAGCGGGTGGCTACACCTTC. Protein: CASSLVAGGYTF.

This clone has just one count. The V gene is TRBV10-1, the J gene TRBJ2-7, with D perhaps TRBD2 (5 bases). The germline CDR1 and CDR2 sequences are WNHNN and SYGVQD (reference sequence). V lost 6 bases and J lost 7, with 16 bases in between. The CDR3 spans 13 residues. As DNA, the CDR3 is TGCGCCAGCAGGAAGGAAAGTCCGGGGGAGCAGTACTTC. It codes for CASRKESPGEQYF.

The V gene is TRBV7-2, the J gene TRBJ1-1; a possible D gene is TRBD1 (6 bases). From germline, CDR1 is SGHTA and CDR2 FQGNSA. The CDR3 spans 14 residues. V lost 2 bases and J 6 bases, leaving 13 bases between the germline ends. CDR3 loop: CASSLTGKGAEAFF. In DNA, the CDR3 is TGTGCCAGCAGCTTAACAGGGAAGGGCGCTGAAGCTTTCTTT. The full variable domain, in which reference TRBV7-2 and TRBJ1-1 provide the parts outside the CDR3, is GAGVSQSPSNKVTEKGKDVELRCDPISGHTALYWYRQSLGQGLEFLIYFQGNSAPDKSGLPSDRFSAERTGGSVSTLTIQRTQQEDSAVYLCASSLTGKGAEAFFGQGTRLTVV.

The chain has TRBV27 and TRBJ1-2; D unclear. The CDR3 consists of 14 residues. Trimming left V 3 bases short and J 4 bases short, with 12 bases between. The germline V gene encodes CDR1 MNHEY and CDR2 SMNVEV (reference sequence). The CDR3 spells CASSFLSGPYGYTF. CDR3 nucleotide sequence: TGTGCCAGCAGTTTCCTTAGCGGGCCCTATGGCTACACCTTC.

This chain connects TRBV15 to TRBJ1-4; 7 bases are shared with TRBD1. CDR3 length equals 16 residues. J gave up 1 base and V 1 base, and 3 bases lay outside the gene matches. Germline CDR1 LNHNV, CDR2 YYDKDF (reference sequence). CDR3: CATSRARQGTNEKLFF. CDR3 bases: TGTGCCACCAGCAGAGCTAGACAGGGAACTAATGAAAAACTGTTTTTT.

The V call is TRBV6-1, the J call TRBJ1-2; 10 bases are shared with TRBD1. This CDR3 is 14 amino acids long. V trimming: 1 base; J trimming: 8 bases; junction bases outside the gene matches: 4. Germline CDR1 reads MNHNS; CDR2 reads SASEGT. Here the CDR3 DNA reads TGTGCCAGCAGTGAAGGACAGGGGGCTAACGGCTACACCTTC. Protein sequence: CASSEGQGANGYTF.

Points on this clone: The same CDR3 is also encoded by other DNA sequences in this sample. V is TRBV6-5 and J is TRBJ2-7; a possible D gene is TRBD1 (6 bases). This CDR3 is built from 13 residues. Per the germline V gene, CDR1 is MNHEY and CDR2 is SVGAGI. V was pared by 5 bases and J by 1 base, with 9 bases between. Written as DNA, the CDR3 is TGTGCCAGCAGTCTAGGACAGTCCTACGAGCAGTACTTC. It codes for CASSLGQSYEQYF.

The chain recombines TRBV7-9 with TRBJ2-7; D may be TRBD1 (5 bases). The germline CDR1 and CDR2 sequences are SEHNR and FQNEAQ (reference sequence). This CDR3 comprises 12 residues. Trimming removed 5 bases at V and 4 bases at J, with 9 bases between. The CDR3 nucleotides are TGTGCCAGCAGCCCTGACAGATACGAGCAGTACTTC. Translating it yields CASSPDRYEQYF.

This rearrangement joins TRBV21-1 to TRBJ1-5. TRBV21-1 corresponds to a pseudogene. The CDR3 extends over 19 amino acids. The CDR3 is CASSNPSRHGIYSNQPQHF. CDR3 in DNA: TGTGCCAGCAGCAATCCGTCGAGGCACGGGATTTATAGCAATCAGCCCCAGCATTTT.

The chain employs TRBV14 and TRBJ2-5, with D tentatively TRBD1 (5 bases). This CDR3 spans 13 amino acids. Trimming removed 1 base from V and 4 bases from J, with 7 bases in between. From germline, CDR1 is SGHDN and CDR2 FVKESK. CDR3 residues: CASSQGQGETQYF. In nucleotides, the CDR3 is TGTGCCAGCAGCCAAGGGCAGGGAGAGACCCAGTACTTC. The full variable domain, rest sourced from reference TRBV14 and TRBJ2-5, is EAGVTQFPSHSVIEKGQTVTLRCDPISGHDNLYWYRRVMGKEIKFLLHFVKESKQDESGMPNNRFLAERTGGTYSTLKVQPAELEDSGVYFCASSQGQGETQYFGPGTRLLVL.

This rearrangement joins TRBV5-1 to TRBJ2-7; 7 bases agree with TRBD2. The V segment lost 0 bases and the J segment 0 bases; nucleotides outside the gene matches: 6. Germline-derived CDR1 and CDR2 are SGHRS and YFSETQ. The CDR3 is 16 amino acids. CDR3 nucleotides: TGCGCCAGCAGCTTGGGGTCTAGCGGTAGCTCCTACGAGCAGTACGTC. Its translation: CASSLGSSGSSYEQYV.

The V gene is TRBV9, the J gene TRBJ2-2; 10 bases map to TRBD2. The V gene end was trimmed by 1 base and the J gene end by 3 bases; junction bases not matched to a gene: 9. Germline CDR1 and CDR2: SGDLS and YYNGEE. The CDR3 loop spans 18 amino acids. CDR3 protein: CASSVTSGMVMDTGELFF. The CDR3, as DNA: TGTGCCAGCAGCGTAACTAGCGGGATGGTCATGGACACCGGGGAGCTGTTTTTT. Complete variable domain (other parts from reference TRBV9 and TRBJ2-2): DSGVTQTPKHLITATGQRVTLRCSPRSGDLSVYWYQQSLDQGLQFLIQYYNGEERAKGNILERFSAQQFPDLHSELNLSSLELGDSALYFCASSVTSGMVMDTGELFFGEGSRLTVL.

Ten or more counts support this clone. J is TRBJ2-3 and V is TRBV6-1; TRBD2 aligns across 10 bases. The CDR3 is 18 amino acids. The V segment lost 0 bases and the J segment 4 bases; nucleotides outside the gene matches: 10. The germline CDR1 and CDR2 sequences are MNHNS and SASEGT. The CDR3: CASSEAILAGSTSDTQYF. The CDR3, as DNA: TGTGCCAGCAGTGAAGCGATACTAGCGGGGTCCACGTCAGATACGCAGTATTTT.

The sample holds a few counts of this clone. The CDR3 DNA follows: TGTGCCACCAGTGACGCTCAGCGGGAGCCCTACAATGAGCAGTTCTTC. Its translation is CATSDAQREPYNEQFF. V gene TRBV24-1 combines with J gene TRBJ2-1, with TRBD2 matching over 8 bases. The CDR3 sequence is 16 residues long. V gave up 4 bases and J gave up 2 bases; unmatched junction bases: 6. The germline V gene encodes CDR1 KGHDR and CDR2 SFDVKD.

The rearrangement links TRBV7-6 to TRBJ2-7, with 7 bases aligning to TRBD2. The germline V gene has CDR1 SGHVS and CDR2 FNYEAQ. V was pared by 1 base and J by 4 bases, with 7 bases of the junction left unmatched. The CDR3 loop spans 15 amino acids. The CDR3 spells CASSLGGGGLYEQYF. The CDR3 bases are TGTGCCAGCAGCTTAGGTGGGGGGGGGTTATACGAGCAGTACTTC.

This clone has ten or more counts. V gene TRBV11-2 combines with J gene TRBJ2-7; 8 bases align to TRBD1. This CDR3 contains 13 residues. Germline-derived CDR1 and CDR2 are SGHAT and FQNNGV. The trim removed 1 base at V and 5 bases at J, leaving 1 base unmatched. In DNA, the CDR3 is TGTGCCAGCAGCTTAGGGACAGGGCACGAGCAGTACGTC. Its protein product is CASSLGTGHEQYV.

The table lists this clone with a count of one. The chain links TRBV11-3 to TRBJ2-1; D is uncertain. Trimming shortened V by 5 bases and J by 9 bases, and 8 bases separated the two germline ends. This CDR3 has 11 amino acids. The germline V gene has CDR1 SGHNT and CDR2 YENEEA. CDR3 loop: CASSLLGEQFF. CDR3 nucleotides: TGTGCCAGCAGCCTCCTCGGTGAGCAGTTCTTC.

The chain employs TRBV30 and TRBJ1-4, with a tentative D call TRBD1 (5 bases). V was trimmed by 0 bases and J by 8 bases, leaving 16 bases between them. The CDR3 has 15 residues. The V gene's germline CDR1 is GTSNPN and CDR2 SVGIG (reference sequence). The CDR3 sequence: CAWSVRGGVGEKLFF. The CDR3 DNA is TGTGCCTGGAGTGTACGGGGAGGGGTCGGAGAAAAACTGTTTTTT.

This clone has a single count. The V gene is TRBV28, the J gene TRBJ1-2; D remains unclear. Germline values: CDR1 MDHEN, CDR2 SYDVKM. The CDR3 runs to 12 residues. The V and J ends lost 3 bases and 8 bases respectively, with 10 bases between them. In DNA, the CDR3 is TGTGCCAGCAGTTTGCAGGAATACGGCTACACCTTC. Amino acid sequence: CASSLQEYGYTF.